This TCR beta chain was retrieved from a study of blood T cell repertoires in COVID-19. Assay used: immunoSEQ multiplex PCR; TCRdb lists only in-frame clones, some missing. The table records around 190,000 clones, about 88% of them present only once. Sequencing was done on a sample of peripheral blood. The source of this sequence is a man in his fifties with COVID-19, enrolled during active disease.

In DNA, the CDR3 is TGTGCCAGCAGCTTAAGGCAGGGGGCAGAGACCCAGTACTTC. This codes for CASSLRQGAETQYF. The gene calls are TRBV7-2 and TRBJ2-5; 8 nucleotides agree with TRBD1. The germline gives CDR1 SGHTA, CDR2 FQGNSA. This CDR3 has 14 residues. V trimming: 2 bases; J trimming: 4 bases; junction bases outside the gene matches: 3.